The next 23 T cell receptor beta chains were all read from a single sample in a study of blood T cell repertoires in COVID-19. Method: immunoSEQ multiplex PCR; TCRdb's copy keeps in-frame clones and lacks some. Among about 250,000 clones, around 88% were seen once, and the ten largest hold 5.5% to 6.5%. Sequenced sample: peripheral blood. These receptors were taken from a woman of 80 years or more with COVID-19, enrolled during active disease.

CDR3 in amino acids: CASSFQQGGTNEKLFF. The DNA for the CDR3 is TGTGCCAGCAGCTTCCAACAGGGTGGTACTAATGAAAAACTGTTTTTT. The chain couples TRBV7-6 to TRBJ1-4; maybe TRBD1 (6 bases). Germline values: CDR1 SGHVS, CDR2 FNYEAQ. This CDR3 is 16 amino acids long. V was pared by 3 bases and J by 2 bases, with 13 bases between.

Here the CDR3 DNA reads TGTGCCAGCAGTTCCCCGGGCTCTGGAAACACCATATATTTT. The encoded protein is CASSSPGSGNTIYF. The chain has TRBV6-5 and TRBJ1-3; no firm D call. CDR1 MNHEY and CDR2 SVGAGI come from the germline V gene. The CDR3 length is 14 residues. Between the trimmed V and J ends, which lost 4 bases and 0 bases, there was a span of 7 bases.

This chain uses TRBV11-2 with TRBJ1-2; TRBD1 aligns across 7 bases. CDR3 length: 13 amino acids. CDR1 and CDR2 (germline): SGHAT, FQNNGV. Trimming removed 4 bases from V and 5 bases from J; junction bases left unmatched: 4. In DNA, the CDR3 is TGTGCCAGCAGCTCGACAGGGAAGTATGGCTACACCTTC. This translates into CASSSTGKYGYTF.

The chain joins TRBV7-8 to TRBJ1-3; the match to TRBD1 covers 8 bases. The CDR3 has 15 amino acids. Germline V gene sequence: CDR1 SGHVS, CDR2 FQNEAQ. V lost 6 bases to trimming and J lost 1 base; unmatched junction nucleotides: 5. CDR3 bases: TGTGCCAGCAGTAGACAGGGGCTGTCTGGAAACACCATATATTTT. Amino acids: CASSRQGLSGNTIYF.

The CDR3 sequence is CASSFGTGELPQHF. CDR3 in DNA: TGTGCCAGCAGCTTTGGGACAGGGGAACTCCCCCAGCATTTT. The V gene is TRBV7-2, the J gene TRBJ1-5; 10 nucleotides line up with TRBD1. After removal of 3 bases from V and 10 bases from J, the junction contained 6 bases not matched to a gene. Germline CDR1 and CDR2: SGHTA and FQGNSA. CDR3 length equals 14 residues. The whole variable domain, remainder taken from reference TRBV7-2 and TRBJ1-5, is GAGVSQSPSNKVTEKGKDVELRCDPISGHTALYWYRQSLGQGLEFLIYFQGNSAPDKSGLPSDRFSAERTGGSVSTLTIQRTQQEDSAVYLCASSFGTGELPQHFGDGTRLSIL.

The CDR3 here is CATPQGNQPQHF. The CDR3 DNA is TGCGCCACCCCTCAGGGGAATCAGCCCCAGCATTTT. The V gene is TRBV10-1, the J gene TRBJ1-5; D might be TRBD1 (6 bases). V lost 10 bases and J lost 4, with 11 bases in between. The CDR3 has 12 residues. The germline V gene has CDR1 WNHNN and CDR2 SYGVQD (reference sequence).

CDR3 protein: CASSQARGNTGELFF. The CDR3 DNA reads TGTGCCAGCAGCCAAGCTAGAGGCAACACCGGGGAGCTGTTTTTT. The chain is built from TRBV3-1 (or the pseudogene TRBV3-2) and TRBJ2-2, with unresolved D. The CDR3 is 15 residues long. The germline V and J ends were trimmed by 1 base and 2 bases, with 8 bases remaining between them. Germline loops: CDR1 LGHDT, CDR2 YNNKEL (reference sequence).

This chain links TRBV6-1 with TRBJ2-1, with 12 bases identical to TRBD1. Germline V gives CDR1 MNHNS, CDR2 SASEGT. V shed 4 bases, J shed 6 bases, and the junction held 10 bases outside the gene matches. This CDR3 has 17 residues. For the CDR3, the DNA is TGTGCCAGCAGTGTAGGGACAGGGGGCCCCAGAGTCAATGAGCAGTTCTTC. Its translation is CASSVGTGGPRVNEQFF.

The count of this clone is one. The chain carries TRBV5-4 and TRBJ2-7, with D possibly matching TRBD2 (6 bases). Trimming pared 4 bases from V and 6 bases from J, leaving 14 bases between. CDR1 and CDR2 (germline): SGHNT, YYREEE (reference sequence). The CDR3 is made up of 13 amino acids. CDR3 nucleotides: TGTGCCAGCAGCCCGAAGCGGGCTGGCGAGCAGTACGTC. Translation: CASSPKRAGEQYV.

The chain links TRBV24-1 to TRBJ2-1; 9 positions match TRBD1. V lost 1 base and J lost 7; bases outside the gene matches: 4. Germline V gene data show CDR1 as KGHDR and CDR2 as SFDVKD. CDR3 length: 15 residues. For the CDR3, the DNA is TGTGCCACCAGTGATTTTGCACAGGGGGCTAATGAGCAGTTCTTC. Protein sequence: CATSDFAQGANEQFF.

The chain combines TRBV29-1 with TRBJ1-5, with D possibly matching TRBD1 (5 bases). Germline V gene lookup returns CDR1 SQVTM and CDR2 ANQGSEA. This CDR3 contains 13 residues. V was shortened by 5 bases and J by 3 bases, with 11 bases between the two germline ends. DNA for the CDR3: TGCAGCGTTACAGACAGCCTCAATCAGCCCCAGCATTTT. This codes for CSVTDSLNQPQHF.

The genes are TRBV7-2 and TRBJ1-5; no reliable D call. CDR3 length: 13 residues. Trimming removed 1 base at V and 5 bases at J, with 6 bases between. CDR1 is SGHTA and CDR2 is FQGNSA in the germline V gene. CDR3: CASSLGSDQPQHF. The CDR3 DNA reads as TGTGCCAGCAGCTTAGGCTCGGATCAGCCCCAGCATTTT.

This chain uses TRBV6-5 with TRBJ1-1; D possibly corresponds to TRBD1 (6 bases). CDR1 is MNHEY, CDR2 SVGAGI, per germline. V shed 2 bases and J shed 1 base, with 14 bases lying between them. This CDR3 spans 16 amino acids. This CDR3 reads CASSYLPGTRNTEAFF. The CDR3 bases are TGTGCCAGCAGTTACCTACCCGGGACAAGGAACACTGAAGCTTTCTTT.

The CDR3 reads CASSSQNRGLEPQHF. CDR3 in DNA: TGTGCCAGCAGCTCACAGAACAGGGGCCTAGAGCCCCAGCATTTT. The rearrangement uses TRBV7-8 and TRBJ1-5; 7 nucleotides line up with TRBD1. J gave up 8 bases and V 4 bases, and 11 bases lay outside the gene matches. This CDR3 region has 15 residues. Germline V gene lookup returns CDR1 SGHVS and CDR2 FQNEAQ. The entire variable domain, with the rest obtained from reference TRBV7-8 and TRBJ1-5, is as follows: GAGVSQSPRYKVAKRGQDVALRCDPISGHVSLFWYQQALGQGPEFLTYFQNEAQLDKSGLPSDRFFAERPEGSVSTLKIQRTQQEDSAVYLCASSSQNRGLEPQHFGDGTRLSIL.

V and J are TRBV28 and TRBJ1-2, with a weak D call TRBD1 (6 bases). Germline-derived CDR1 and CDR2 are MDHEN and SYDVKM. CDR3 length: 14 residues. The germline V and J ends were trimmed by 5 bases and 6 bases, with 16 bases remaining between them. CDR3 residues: CASSTPGQGNGYTF. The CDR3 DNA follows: TGTGCCAGCAGTACCCCGGGTCAGGGGAATGGCTACACCTTC.

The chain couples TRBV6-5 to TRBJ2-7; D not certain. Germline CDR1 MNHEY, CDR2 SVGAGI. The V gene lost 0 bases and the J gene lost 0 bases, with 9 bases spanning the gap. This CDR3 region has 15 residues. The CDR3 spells CASSYSARLSYEQYF. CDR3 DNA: TGTGCCAGCAGTTACTCCGCGCGCCTCTCCTACGAGCAGTACTTC.

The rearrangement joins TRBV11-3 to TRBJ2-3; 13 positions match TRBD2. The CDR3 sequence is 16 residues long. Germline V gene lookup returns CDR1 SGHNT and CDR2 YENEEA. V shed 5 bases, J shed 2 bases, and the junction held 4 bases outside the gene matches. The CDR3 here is CASSPGTSGDTDTQYF. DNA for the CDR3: TGTGCCAGCAGCCCAGGGACTAGCGGGGACACAGATACGCAGTATTTT.

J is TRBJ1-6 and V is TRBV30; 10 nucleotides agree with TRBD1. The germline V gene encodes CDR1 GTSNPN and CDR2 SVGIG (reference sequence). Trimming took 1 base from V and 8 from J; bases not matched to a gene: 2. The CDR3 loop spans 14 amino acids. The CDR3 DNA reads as TGTGCCTGGAGTGCCGGGACAGGGGATTCACCCCTCCACTTT. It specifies CAWSAGTGDSPLHF.

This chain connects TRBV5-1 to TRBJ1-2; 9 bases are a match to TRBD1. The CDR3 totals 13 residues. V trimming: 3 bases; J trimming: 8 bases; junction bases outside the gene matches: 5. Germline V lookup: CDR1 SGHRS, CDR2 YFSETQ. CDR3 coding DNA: TGCGCCAGCAGCTCGGGACAGGGCGAGGGCTACACCTTC. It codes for CASSSGQGEGYTF. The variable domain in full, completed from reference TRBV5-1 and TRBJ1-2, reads KAGVTQTPRYLIKTRGQQVTLSCSPISGHRSVSWYQQTPGQGLQFLFEYFSETQRNKGNFPGRFSGRQFSNSRSEMNVSTLELGDSALYLCASSSGQGEGYTFGSGTRLTVV.

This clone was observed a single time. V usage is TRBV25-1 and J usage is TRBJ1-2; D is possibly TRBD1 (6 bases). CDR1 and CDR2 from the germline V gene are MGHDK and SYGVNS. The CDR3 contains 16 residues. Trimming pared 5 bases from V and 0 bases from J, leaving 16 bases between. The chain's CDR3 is CASSREWTDPNYGYTF. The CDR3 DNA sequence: TGTGCCAGCAGTAGGGAGTGGACAGATCCTAACTATGGCTACACCTTC.

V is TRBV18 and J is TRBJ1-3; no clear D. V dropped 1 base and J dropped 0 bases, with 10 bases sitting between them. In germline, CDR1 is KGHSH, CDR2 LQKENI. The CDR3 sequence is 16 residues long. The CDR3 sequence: CASSPREVPSGNTIYF. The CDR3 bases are TGTGCCAGCTCACCACGGGAGGTTCCCTCTGGAAACACCATATATTTT.

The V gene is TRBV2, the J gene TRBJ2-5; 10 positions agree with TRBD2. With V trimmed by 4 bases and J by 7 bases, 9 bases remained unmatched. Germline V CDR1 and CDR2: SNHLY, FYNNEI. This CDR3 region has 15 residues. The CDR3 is CASSVTSGVHRTQYF. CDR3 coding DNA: TGTGCCAGCAGTGTCACTAGCGGGGTCCACAGGACCCAGTACTTC.

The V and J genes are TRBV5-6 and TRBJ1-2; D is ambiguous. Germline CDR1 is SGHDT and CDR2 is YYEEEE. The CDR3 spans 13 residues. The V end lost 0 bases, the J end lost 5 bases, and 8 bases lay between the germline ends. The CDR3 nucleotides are TGTGCCAGCAGCTTGGAGAGGGCATATGGCTACACCTTC. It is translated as CASSLERAYGYTF. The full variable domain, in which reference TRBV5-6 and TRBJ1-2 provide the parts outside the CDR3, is DAGVTQSPTHLIKTRGQQVTLRCSPKSGHDTVSWYQQALGQGPQFIFQYYEEEERQRGNFPDRFSGHQFPNYSSELNVNALLLGDSALYLCASSLERAYGYTFGSGTRLTVV.